Shown below are 2 T cell receptor beta chains from a single sample sequenced in a study of identical twins. From the 5' RACE reads, TCRdb called clonotypes with MiXCR, one entry per CDR3 protein. The table has about 570,000 distinct CDR3 sequences, more than 9% seen once. These data were also filed under a second study, of yellow fever vaccine responses in identical twins.

The sample consisted of PBMCs. All receptors derive from a woman younger than 30 in good health.

This clonotype was recorded a few times. The chain combines TRBV27 with TRBJ1-5, with D unresolved. The germline V and J ends were trimmed by 6 bases and 15 bases, with 18 bases remaining between them. Per germline, CDR1 MNHEY and CDR2 SMNVEV (reference sequence). This CDR3 spans 12 amino acids. The CDR3 nucleotides read TGTGCCAGCAGCAATCCCCGATCCATGGTGCATTTT. This codes for CASSNPRSMVHF.

This clonotype appeared many times. The rearrangement joins TRBV4-3 to TRBJ2-2; possible D gene TRBD2, 6 bases. This CDR3 has 13 amino acids. V gave up 3 bases and J gave up 7 bases, with 9 bases separating them. Germline V gene lookup returns CDR1 LGHNA and CDR2 YSLEER. The CDR3 sequence is CASSQRRVGELFF. CDR3 DNA sequence: TGCGCCAGCAGCCAGCGGAGGGTCGGGGAGCTGTTTTTT.